The clone carrying this T cell receptor (beta chain) was observed a few times. Antigen unknown. The data were obtained in a study of response to subunit inactivated influenza vaccine. Findings and caveats of the study: Authors suggested few new T cells are recruited by each seasonal influenza vaccination.

TCRdb re-derived calls from the RT-PCR reads in MiXCR, one entry per CDR3 protein. The sample lists over 650,000 distinct CDR3 sequences; less than 20% were seen once. The CDR3 extends over 17 amino acids. With V trimmed by 0 bases and J by 4 bases, 9 bases remained unmatched. CDR1 is MNHEY and CDR2 is SVGEGT in the germline V gene. Specimen: PBMCs from blood, collected about 5 days after vaccination. The clonotype originates from a man between 45 and 60 years old who received an inactivated influenza vaccine. J is TRBJ2-3 and V is TRBV6-2 or TRBV6-3, with 8 bases lining up with TRBD2. The CDR3 nucleotides read TGTGCCAGCAGTTACTCGAAAGCGGGAGAGATCTCAGATACGCAGTATTTT. Residues: CASSYSKAGEISDTQYF.